This entry is about one TCR beta chain. These data belong to a study of blood T cell repertoires in COVID-19. The V gene's germline CDR1 is SGHDT and CDR2 YYEEEE. The V end lost 3 bases, the J end lost 1 base, and 16 bases lay between the germline ends. The length of the CDR3 is 16 residues. Here immunoSEQ multiplex PCR was the method, and the copy in TCRdb shows in-frame clones only, minus some. The table includes around 230,000 clones, 75% to 90% detected once. The sequence was collected from a woman aged 35 to 49 with acute COVID-19. V is TRBV5-6 and J is TRBJ2-5; no reliable D call. Sequenced: PBMCs or T cells enriched from blood (not recorded which). Written as DNA, the CDR3 is TGTGCCAGCAGCTCCGGCCTAATAGAGGTCCAAGAGACCCAGTACTTC. This gives the protein CASSSGLIEVQETQYF.